The present T cell receptor (beta chain) was sequenced within a study of blood T cell repertoires in COVID-19. This clone was counted between two and nine times. Per the study methods: From reference gene primer amplification, estimates of nucleated cell counts were derived. TCRdb keeps only in-frame clones here, not all; method: immunoSEQ multiplex PCR. V and J calls and clone size are given by that table; D and trimming were obtained from the DNA. The data show some 160,000 clones, approximately 91% seen once. With 1 base clipped from V and 2 bases from J, the junction kept 5 bases outside the gene matches. CDR3 size: 16 residues. Germline lookup yields CDR1 LGHNA and CDR2 YSLEER. Recruited during active infection, patients (from Seattle) were subsequently followed longitudinally.

This receptor was obtained from a man aged 18 to 35 with COVID-19, enrolled during active disease. The source material was peripheral blood. The genes are TRBV4-3 and TRBJ1-3; TRBD1 agrees at 7 bases. CDR3 region: CASSQAITGAGNTIYF. CDR3 in DNA: TGCGCCAGCAGCCAAGCGATTACAGGGGCTGGAAACACCATATATTTT.